This TCR beta chain was observed in a study of cytomegalovirus exposure and HLA in healthy donors. TCRdb keeps only in-frame clones here, not all; method: immunoSEQ multiplex PCR. The sample has about 130,000 clones, more than 95% seen once; the top ten hold 1.5% to 2%. Study-wide results and caveats: Per published reports, the classifier diagnosed cytomegalovirus status with high specificity and sensitivity.

As concerns this clone: Its antigen is as yet unknown.

CDR1 SGHNT and CDR2 YENEEA come from the germline V gene. This CDR3 is 14 amino acids long. V lost 7 bases, J lost 5 bases, and 10 bases stayed unmatched. This chain uses TRBV11-3 with TRBJ1-1; 7 nucleotides match TRBD1. Sequencing used PBMCs. This clonotype was obtained from a man aged 18-30 years in good health and CMV-seronegative. As DNA, the CDR3 is TGTGCCAGCACCCGACAGGGATTTGATACTGAAGCTTTCTTT. Translated, it gives CASTRQGFDTEAFF.